The clone carrying this T cell receptor (beta chain) was counted a single time. Antigen specificity is unknown. Germline lookup yields CDR1 SGHDT and CDR2 YYEEEE. CDR3 length: 15 amino acids. The V and J ends lost 4 bases and 7 bases, in that order; junction bases with no gene match: 10. The PCR ran on 60 Vbeta and 13 Jbeta primers. As handled by the study authors: There were around 80 million unique TCR beta chains by a later count, and approximately 10 million of them were shared. Produced via immunoSEQ multiplex PCR; TCRdb's table is partial and in-frame only. V and J calls and clone size are those listed in that table; D and trimming were worked out from the DNA. The sample lists tens of thousands of clones, around four fifths occurring once. These data are taken from a study of cytomegalovirus exposure and HLA in healthy donors. Study findings and constraints: Available immune exposure information was restricted to CMV serostatus only. In an earlier analysis, productive rearrangement rates for most beta V segments clustered near 87% or 30%. Roughly even sequencing depth across donors was the assumption behind the presence/absence analyses.

The sequenced sample consisted of PBMCs. The chain couples TRBV5-6 to TRBJ2-1, with 8 bases fitting TRBD2. This receptor was taken from a woman aged 25 to 39 in good health and CMV-seronegative. The CDR3 sequence: CASSRKREYGNEQFF. The CDR3 region has the DNA TGTGCCAGCAGCCGAAAGCGGGAGTACGGGAATGAGCAGTTCTTC.